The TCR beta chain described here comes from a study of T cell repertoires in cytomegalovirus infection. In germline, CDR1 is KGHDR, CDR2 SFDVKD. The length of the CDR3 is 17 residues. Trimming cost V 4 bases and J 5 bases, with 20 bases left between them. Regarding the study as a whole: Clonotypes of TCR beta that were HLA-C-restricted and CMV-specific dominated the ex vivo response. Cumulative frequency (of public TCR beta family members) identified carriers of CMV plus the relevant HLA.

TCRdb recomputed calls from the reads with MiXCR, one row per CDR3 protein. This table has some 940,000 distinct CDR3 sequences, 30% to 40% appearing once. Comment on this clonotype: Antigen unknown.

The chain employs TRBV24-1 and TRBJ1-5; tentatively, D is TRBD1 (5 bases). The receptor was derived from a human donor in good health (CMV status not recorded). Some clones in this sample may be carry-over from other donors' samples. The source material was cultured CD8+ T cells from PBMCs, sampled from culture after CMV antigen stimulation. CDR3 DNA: TGTGCCACCAGTGACCCGGATCTGGGACTGGTGGATCAGCCCCAGCATTTT. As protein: CATSDPDLGLVDQPQHF.